The 26 T cell receptor beta chains below all came from one sample that was sequenced in a study of cytomegalovirus exposure and HLA in healthy donors. The PCR contained 60 Vbeta and 13 Jbeta primers. Produced via immunoSEQ multiplex PCR; TCRdb's table is partial and in-frame only. The profile shows some 190,000 clones, roughly three quarters of them singletons. Material for sequencing was PBMCs. The receptors derive from a woman aged 25-40 years in good health and CMV-seropositive.

This rearrangement joins TRBV6-1 to TRBJ2-3, with a possible D match to TRBD2 (6 bases). The CDR3 extends over 15 amino acids. The V and J ends lost 3 bases and 3 bases respectively, with 13 bases between them. Germline CDR1 MNHNS, CDR2 SASEGT. The CDR3 loop is CASSEAGSGTDTQYF. The CDR3 DNA is TGTGCCAGCAGTGAGGCGGGATCTGGGACAGATACGCAGTATTTT.

J is TRBJ2-7 and V is TRBV28, with a tentative D call TRBD2 (6 bases). This CDR3 spans 12 amino acids. Germline V CDR1 and CDR2: MDHEN, SYDVKM. The germline V and J ends were trimmed by 11 bases and 7 bases, with 18 bases remaining between them. In nucleotides, the CDR3 is TGTGCCTCAGGGTTGGGACTGAGGGAGCAGTACTTC. Its translation is CASGLGLREQYF.

This rearrangement joins TRBV6-6 to TRBJ2-7; D is possibly TRBD2 (7 bases). There are 16 residues in the CDR3. CDR1 MNHNY and CDR2 SVGAGI come from the germline V gene (reference sequence). V was cut by 7 bases and J by 3 bases, with 22 bases left in between. The CDR3 reads CASTQGGGTVFYEQYF. The CDR3, as DNA: TGTGCCAGCACCCAAGGGGGGGGCACGGTCTTCTACGAGCAGTACTTC.

The V gene is TRBV6-5, the J gene TRBJ1-4; 11 nucleotides match TRBD1. The CDR3 is made up of 15 amino acids. Germline CDR1 is MNHEY and CDR2 is SVGAGI. V shed 4 bases, J shed 7 bases, and the junction held 5 bases outside the gene matches. The CDR3 region has the DNA TGTGCCAGCAGTTCCCCGGGACAGGGGGGTGAAAAACTGTTTTTT. Translated, it gives CASSSPGQGGEKLFF.

V usage is TRBV10-3 and J usage is TRBJ2-7; 9 bases are a match to TRBD1. Germline values: CDR1 ENHRY, CDR2 SYGVKD. The CDR3 is 15 residues long. After removal of 3 bases from V and 4 bases from J, the junction contained 7 bases not matched to a gene. The CDR3 coding sequence is TGTGCCATCAGTGATGCTTGGACAGGGGAGTACGAGCAGTACTTC. Protein product: CAISDAWTGEYEQYF.

The chain joins TRBV5-1 to TRBJ2-5, with 9 bases lining up with TRBD2. Per the germline V gene, CDR1 is SGHRS and CDR2 is YFSETQ. V was pared by 4 bases and J by 5 bases, with 6 bases of the junction left unmatched. This CDR3 has 14 amino acids. As DNA, the CDR3 is TGCGCCAGCAGCATGACAAGCGGGGGGGAGACCCAGTACTTC. Encoded protein: CASSMTSGGETQYF.

The rearrangement links TRBV4-1 to TRBJ2-1; D gene unclear. Trimming shortened V by 0 bases and J by 5 bases, and 11 bases separated the two germline ends. The CDR3 sequence is 15 residues long. Germline-derived CDR1 and CDR2 are MGHRA and YSYEKL. The CDR3 loop reads CASSQDGGRDNEQFF. DNA for the CDR3: TGCGCCAGCAGCCAAGATGGCGGCAGAGACAATGAGCAGTTCTTC.

The rearrangement joins TRBV28 to TRBJ2-7; possibly TRBD1 for D (5 bases). The germline gives CDR1 MDHEN, CDR2 SYDVKM. V lost 6 bases, J lost 2 bases, and 14 bases lay in between. The length of the CDR3 is 14 residues. The CDR3 coding sequence is TGTGCCAGCAGAGTGGGGCTGGCGACCTACGAGCAGTACTTC. This gives the protein CASRVGLATYEQYF.

The rearrangement links TRBV6-6 to TRBJ2-7; D may be TRBD2 (6 bases). CDR3 size: 14 residues. Trimming took 6 bases from V and 0 from J, leaving 12 bases between them. The V gene's germline CDR1 is MNHNY and CDR2 SVGAGI (reference sequence). The CDR3 region is CASRSSASSYEQYF. The CDR3, as DNA: TGTGCCAGCAGGTCTAGCGCCTCCTCCTACGAGCAGTACTTC.

The chain combines TRBV7-2 with TRBJ1-5, with D perhaps matching TRBD1 (6 bases). This CDR3 is 16 amino acids long. The germline V and J ends were trimmed by 3 bases and 7 bases, with 19 bases remaining between them. From germline, CDR1 is SGHTA and CDR2 FQGNSA. CDR3: CASSLETPQGGQPQHF. In DNA, the CDR3 is TGTGCCAGCAGCTTGGAGACCCCACAGGGCGGGCAGCCCCAGCATTTT.

Only a few counts were recorded for this clone. In the same sample, other DNA sequences code for this CDR3. The CDR3 loop is CASSLSGGGETQYF. The CDR3 DNA sequence: TGTGCCAGCAGTTTATCAGGGGGAGGGGAGACCCAGTACTTC. V usage is TRBV27 and J usage is TRBJ2-5; D perhaps matches TRBD2 (7 bases). Germline CDR1 and CDR2: MNHEY and SMNVEV (reference sequence). V was shortened by 0 bases and J by 5 bases, with 10 bases between the two germline ends. The CDR3 has 14 amino acids.

A single count supports this clone. The chain combines TRBV5-1 with TRBJ1-1, with D maybe TRBD1 (6 bases). The V end was cut by 1 base, the J end by 6 bases, with 10 bases between. CDR3 length: 13 amino acids. CDR1 SGHRS and CDR2 YFSETQ come from the germline V gene. This chain's CDR3 is CASSLRGISEAFF. DNA of the CDR3: TGCGCCAGCAGCTTGAGGGGGATATCTGAAGCTTTCTTT.

The V and J genes are TRBV10-1 and TRBJ2-2; D unclear. Per germline, CDR1 WNHNN and CDR2 SYGVQD (reference sequence). The CDR3 is 16 amino acids. V dropped 3 bases and J dropped 5 bases, with 16 bases sitting between them. The CDR3 sequence: CASSDTAQVLTGELFF. The CDR3 coding sequence is TGCGCCAGCAGTGATACGGCGCAGGTTCTAACCGGGGAGCTGTTTTTT.

In this sample, this clone turned up a few times. The rearrangement joins TRBV27 to TRBJ2-3; tentative D call: TRBD2 (6 bases). V lost 6 bases and J 0 bases, leaving 16 bases between the germline ends. The CDR3 covers 16 residues. Per germline, CDR1 MNHEY and CDR2 SMNVEV (reference sequence). In nucleotides, the CDR3 is TGTGCCAGCAGCGGGCCCGGGGGTCCGAGCACAGATACGCAGTATTTT. Protein sequence: CASSGPGGPSTDTQYF.

V is TRBV5-1 and J is TRBJ2-5, with D possibly being TRBD2 (5 bases). The better agreement between TRBJ2-7 and the DNA end casts doubt on the J call. Germline assignment: CDR1 SGHRS and CDR2 YFSETQ. CDR3 length equals 14 residues. The CDR3 sequence: CASSLTSNSYEQYF. CDR3 in DNA: TGCGCCAGCAGCCTAACTAGTAACTCCTACGAGCAGTACTTC.

This chain joins TRBV18 and TRBJ2-7; weak D call: TRBD2 (6 bases). Trimming took off 1 base at V and 0 bases at J, with 10 bases between the two ends. CDR1 is KGHSH, CDR2 LQKENI, per germline. CDR3 length: 15 amino acids. CDR3 coding DNA: TGTGCCAGCTCACCACACCCCGGGGGCTCCTACGAGCAGTACTTC. Encoded protein: CASSPHPGGSYEQYF.

This clone was picked up a small number of times. Other DNA sequences in this specimen translate into the identical CDR3. This chain joins TRBV6-5 and TRBJ2-7, with 10 bases matching TRBD1. The CDR3 has 13 residues. Germline assignment: CDR1 MNHEY and CDR2 SVGAGI. V shed 6 bases, J shed 4 bases, and the junction held 3 bases outside the gene matches. CDR3 protein: CASSRDRGYEQYF. As DNA, the CDR3 is TGTGCCAGCAGCCGGGACAGGGGATACGAGCAGTACTTC.

This chain uses TRBV5-1 with TRBJ2-1, with 9 bases fitting TRBD2. Germline V gene data show CDR1 as SGHRS and CDR2 as YFSETQ. The CDR3 loop spans 15 amino acids. J was trimmed by 6 bases and V by 1 base; bases with no gene match: 5. In nucleotides, the CDR3 is TGCGCCAGCAGCTTGCGCGGGGGGGCAGGCAATGAGCAGTTCTTC. It yields the protein CASSLRGGAGNEQFF.

V usage is TRBV27 and J usage is TRBJ1-2; 9 bases are a match to TRBD1. Germline lookup yields CDR1 MNHEY and CDR2 SMNVEV (reference sequence). The CDR3 spans 14 residues. The trim removed 6 bases at V and 4 bases at J, leaving 6 bases unmatched. The DNA for the CDR3 is TGTGCCAGCAGGGGACAGGGAACCCGCTATGGCTACACCTTC. Encoded protein: CASRGQGTRYGYTF.

The V call is TRBV19, the J call TRBJ1-6; D ambiguous. V was shortened by 8 bases and J by 0 bases, with 20 bases between the two germline ends. This CDR3 has 18 residues. Germline assignment: CDR1 LNHDA and CDR2 SQIVND (reference sequence). Written as DNA, the CDR3 is TGTGCCAGTGCTCGTGGGCAAGAAGGGAGCTCCTATAATTCACCCCTCCACTTT. Residues: CASARGQEGSSYNSPLHF.

This chain connects TRBV5-5 to TRBJ1-6; perhaps TRBD1 as D (6 bases). V was trimmed by 1 base and J by 8 bases, leaving 13 bases between them. The CDR3 length is 15 residues. CDR1 SGHKS and CDR2 YYEKEE come from the germline V gene (reference sequence). The CDR3 loop is CASSLQAGAHSPLHF. As DNA, the CDR3 is TGTGCCAGCAGCTTGCAGGCAGGGGCACATTCACCCCTCCACTTT.

This clone came up a few times. The V call is TRBV5-4, the J call TRBJ1-6; 12 bases fit TRBD1. The CDR3 consists of 17 residues. Germline assignment: CDR1 SGHNT and CDR2 YYREEE (reference sequence). V shed 4 bases, J shed 7 bases, and the junction held 9 bases outside the gene matches. In DNA, the CDR3 is TGTGCCAGCAGCCGAGGGACAGGGGGCCGGGCCAATTCACCCCTCCACTTT. It codes for CASSRGTGGRANSPLHF.

Comment on this clone: Distinct nucleotide sequences in the sample also encode this CDR3. The chain recombines TRBV7-2 with TRBJ2-7; TRBD1 aligns across 8 bases. This CDR3 comprises 14 residues. Germline V lookup: CDR1 SGHTA, CDR2 FQGNSA. V gave up 1 base and J gave up 4 bases; unmatched junction bases: 3. The CDR3 DNA follows: TGTGCCAGCAGCTTAGGGCAGGGGGCGTACGAGCAGTACTTC. Amino acids: CASSLGQGAYEQYF.

The chain carries TRBV10-1 and TRBJ2-1; possible D gene TRBD1, 5 bases. V lost 4 bases and J lost 2, with 12 bases in between. The CDR3 sequence is 15 residues long. Germline loops: CDR1 WNHNN, CDR2 SYGVQD (reference sequence). CDR3 in DNA: TGCGCCAGCAGTGGGTCCAGGGCCCCCTACAATGAGCAGTTCTTC. Translation gives CASSGSRAPYNEQFF.

The chain employs TRBV2 and TRBJ1-4, with D tentatively TRBD1 (6 bases). Trimming stripped 3 bases from V and 5 bases from J, with 16 bases between. Germline-derived CDR1 and CDR2 are SNHLY and FYNNEI. The CDR3 consists of 16 residues. The CDR3 DNA is TGTGCCAGCAGTGACAGAACCGGGACACCGAATGAAAAACTGTTTTTT. Its protein product is CASSDRTGTPNEKLFF.

The J gene is TRBJ2-2, the V gene TRBV6-5; perhaps TRBD1 as D (6 bases). CDR3 size: 14 residues. Germline lookup yields CDR1 MNHEY and CDR2 SVGAGI. Trimming pared 4 bases from V and 1 base from J, leaving 7 bases between. This chain's CDR3 is CASSLGGNTGELFF. The CDR3 DNA reads as TGTGCCAGCAGTTTAGGGGGGAACACCGGGGAGCTGTTTTTT.